This T cell receptor beta chain was identified during a study of cytomegalovirus exposure and HLA in healthy donors. Findings of the study overall: Most TCR sequences were uncommon, yet certain public TCRs appeared in many donors. Prior analysis indicated that the majority of TCR beta V segments exhibited productivity approximately 90% or approximately 30% of the time.

13 Jbeta primers and 60 Vbeta primers were used for the PCR. Assay: immunoSEQ multiplex PCR; the TCRdb copy retains only in-frame clones and omits some. The sample shows about 110,000 clones, 15% of them seen only once. With respect to this clone: Antigen: not known.

From germline, CDR1 is ENHRY and CDR2 SYGVKD. V dropped 7 bases and J dropped 5 bases, with 12 bases sitting between them. This CDR3 spans 13 amino acids. The sequence was collected from a young woman in good health and CMV-seronegative. The chain has TRBV10-3 and TRBJ1-5; D might be TRBD1 (6 bases). Sequencing was carried out using PBMCs. The CDR3 nucleotides are TGTGCCATCAAGCAGGGGAGTGATCAGCCCCAGCATTTT. Protein product: CAIKQGSDQPQHF.